Each of the 4 T cell receptor beta chains below was sequenced from the same sample in a study of T cells in Graves' hyperthyroidism and ophthalmopathy. TCR beta CDR3 regions were amplified from RNA transcripts. The primer set for the first-round RT-PCR of the TCR CDR3 was HTBI. MiXCR, applied by TCRdb to the multiplex PCR reads, yields one record per CDR3 protein. The sample yields almost 250,000 distinct CDR3 sequences, more than 20% seen once. Source material: blood. These receptors were collected from a woman between 35 and 50 years old with Graves' ophthalmopathy.

This rearrangement joins TRBV14 to TRBJ1-1; no clear D gene. The CDR3 extends over 16 amino acids. Trimming shortened V by 5 bases and J by 5 bases, and 21 bases separated the two germline ends. The germline V gene encodes CDR1 SGHDN and CDR2 FVKESK. CDR3 region: CASSSEVTLGGTEAFF. The CDR3 DNA is TGTGCCAGCAGCTCCGAGGTGACTCTTGGAGGGACTGAAGCTTTCTTT.

V usage is TRBV2 and J usage is TRBJ2-5, with D tentatively TRBD1 (5 bases). The CDR3 is 13 residues long. Germline V gives CDR1 SNHLY, CDR2 FYNNEI. Between the trimmed V and J ends, which lost 8 bases and 1 base, there was a span of 11 bases. The CDR3 is CASERGSQETQYF. The CDR3 region has the DNA TGTGCCAGCGAAAGGGGAAGCCAAGAGACCCAGTACTTC.

This clonotype showed up many times. The CDR3 sequence: CASSLDRGGTGELFF. DNA of the CDR3: TGTGCCAGCAGCTTAGATCGAGGAGGCACCGGGGAGCTGTTTTTT. The rearrangement joins TRBV13 to TRBJ2-2; tentatively, D is TRBD2 (5 bases). This CDR3 comprises 15 residues. Trimming took 1 base from V and 4 from J, leaving 10 bases between them. Germline V lookup: CDR1 PRHDT, CDR2 FYEKMQ (reference sequence). The full variable domain, in which reference TRBV13 and TRBJ2-2 provide the parts outside the CDR3, is AAGVIQSPRHLIKEKRETATLKCYPIPRHDTVYWYQQGPGQDPQFLISFYEKMQSDKGSIPDRFSAQQFSDYHSELNMSSLELGDSALYFCASSLDRGGTGELFFGEGSRLTVL.

This clonotype came up many times. The J gene is TRBJ1-1, the V gene TRBV14; unclear D gene. The V end lost 8 bases, the J end lost 1 base, and 11 bases lay between the germline ends. This CDR3 is built from 13 residues. CDR1 is SGHDN and CDR2 is FVKESK in the germline V gene. The CDR3 region is CASGPVGNTEAFF. The DNA of the CDR3 is TGTGCCAGCGGACCCGTCGGGAACACTGAAGCTTTCTTT.